The rows below give T cell receptor beta chains drawn from one sample of a study of blood T cell repertoires in COVID-19. TCRdb's table, derived via immunoSEQ multiplex PCR, lists solely in-frame clones and lacks some. The repertoire holds some 220,000 clones, approximately 85% seen once, with 4.5% to 5.5% in the top ten. The source material was peripheral blood. These receptors were collected from a man aged 50 or older with COVID-19, enrolled during active disease. Each CDR3 is given with its conserved first and last residue. Fields, in order: CDR3 protein, CDR3 DNA, D gene, V gene, clone size, J gene. The D gene is left open where the match is weak. Only some rows state a clone size, as once, few, many or a class for expanded clones.

CASSPGQDTEAFF	TGTGCCAGCTCACCCGGACAAGACACTGAAGCTTTCTTT	NA	TRBV18	NA	TRBJ1-1
CASSQVGTVNTGELFF	TGTGCCAGCAGCCAAGTCGGGACAGTAAACACCGGGGAGCTGTTTTTT	TRBD1	TRBV4-2	NA	TRBJ2-2
CASSLTQTGELFF	TGTGCCAGCAGTCTTACACAAACCGGGGAGCTGTTTTTT	NA	TRBV6-4	once	TRBJ2-2
CASSFVGLARKETQYF	TGTGCCAGCAGCTTCGTGGGACTAGCGAGAAAAGAGACCCAGTACTTC	TRBD2	TRBV11-2	NA	TRBJ2-5
CASSLTLSNTEAFF	TGTGCCAGCAGCCTGACACTTTCGAACACTGAAGCTTTCTTT	NA	TRBV5-6	NA	TRBJ1-1
CASSLTGRVGEAFF	TGTGCCAGCAGTTTAACAGGGAGAGTGGGTGAAGCTTTCTTT	NA	TRBV28	NA	TRBJ1-1
CASSQTGYEQYF	TGTGCCAGCAGCCAAACGGGATACGAGCAGTACTTC	NA	TRBV4-2	NA	TRBJ2-7
CASSLAASGGLGGTQYF	TGTGCCAGCAGCTTAGCCGCTAGCGGGGGTCTCGGGGGGACCCAGTACTTC	TRBD2	TRBV7-6	NA	TRBJ2-5
CASTLDRGYGYTF	TGTGCCAGCACCCTGGACAGGGGGTATGGCTACACCTTC	TRBD1	TRBV5-8	NA	TRBJ1-2
CASSVGNSGGTDTQYF	TGTGCCAGCAGCGTAGGGAATAGCGGAGGCACAGATACGCAGTATTTT	NA	TRBV9	NA	TRBJ2-3
CASRFPLAGGINEQFF	TGTGCCAGCCGGTTTCCCCTAGCGGGGGGGATCAATGAGCAGTTCTTC	NA	TRBV21-1	NA	TRBJ2-1
CASSSTGGEGYEQFF	TGTGCCAGCAGTTCGACAGGGGGCGAGGGATATGAGCAGTTCTTC	TRBD1	TRBV27	NA	TRBJ2-1
CASSPFTSGGAVDEQFF	TGTGCCAGCAGCCCCTTCACTAGCGGGGGGGCCGTGGATGAGCAGTTCTTC	TRBD2	TRBV3-1/TRBV3-2	NA	TRBJ2-1
CASNEQGALGTGELFF	TGTGCCAGCAACGAACAGGGGGCCCTTGGCACCGGGGAGCTGTTTTTT	TRBD1	TRBV9	NA	TRBJ2-2
CATGRGDRGNEQYF	TGTGCCACCGGGCGGGGGGATAGGGGCAACGAGCAGTACTTC	TRBD2	TRBV10-3	once	TRBJ2-7
CASRPQGAGANVLTF	TGTGCCAGCAGGCCTCAGGGTGCTGGGGCCAACGTCCTGACTTTC	NA	TRBV6-5	NA	TRBJ2-6
CARKQGATETQYF	TGTGCCAGGAAACAGGGGGCTACGGAGACCCAGTACTTC	TRBD1	TRBV2	NA	TRBJ2-5
CASSLGQGPGVNYGYTF	TGTGCCAGCAGCTTGGGGCAGGGGCCAGGAGTAAACTATGGCTACACCTTC	NA	TRBV5-4	few	TRBJ1-2
CSVDAGSGGYTQYF	TGCAGCGTAGACGCTGGTAGCGGGGGATATACGCAGTATTTT	TRBD2	TRBV29-1	NA	TRBJ2-3
CASSHLDRGQGYTF	TGTGCCAGCAGCCACCTCGACAGGGGGCAAGGCTACACCTTC	TRBD1	TRBV3-1/TRBV3-2	NA	TRBJ1-2
CASSQQGAPNQPQHF	TGCGCCAGCAGCCAACAGGGGGCCCCCAATCAGCCCCAGCATTTT	TRBD1	TRBV4-1	NA	TRBJ1-5
CASSPIAGDSYNEQFF	TGTGCCAGCAGCCCGATAGCGGGGGACTCCTACAATGAGCAGTTCTTC	TRBD2	TRBV11-2	NA	TRBJ2-1
CASSLDGRGYEQYF	TGTGCCAGCAGCTTAGATGGCAGGGGATACGAGCAGTACTTC	NA	TRBV11-2	NA	TRBJ2-7
CASSLSSYSNQPQHF	TGTGCCAGCAGCCTATCTAGTTATAGCAATCAGCCCCAGCATTTT	NA	TRBV7-2	NA	TRBJ1-5
CASRSQGPGTEAFF	TGTGCCAGCAGGTCACAGGGGCCCGGAACGGAAGCTTTCTTT	TRBD1	TRBV5-6	NA	TRBJ1-1
CASTLSRTGGIYGYTF	TGTGCCAGCACCCTCTCCCGGACAGGGGGTATCTATGGCTACACCTTC	TRBD1	TRBV7-8	NA	TRBJ1-2
CASSALGGGHEQFF	TGTGCCAGCAGTGCCCTTGGGGGGGGGCATGAGCAGTTCTTC	NA	TRBV6-4	once	TRBJ2-1
CASSQERGGQETQYF	TGCGCCAGCAGCCAAGAAAGAGGAGGGCAAGAGACCCAGTACTTC	NA	TRBV4-1	NA	TRBJ2-5
CASSQEGRGPYNEQFF	TGCGCCAGCAGCCAAGAAGGCAGGGGCCCTTACAATGAGCAGTTCTTC	NA	TRBV4-1	NA	TRBJ2-1
CASSLEAVNTGELFF	TGTGCCAGCAGTTTGGAGGCAGTTAACACCGGGGAGCTGTTTTTT	NA	TRBV28	NA	TRBJ2-2
CASSPDRGPDTQYF	TGTGCCAGCAGCCCCGACAGGGGGCCGGATACGCAGTATTTT	TRBD1	TRBV7-9	NA	TRBJ2-3
CASSSGQGDEQYF	TGTGCCAGCAGCTCGGGACAGGGGGACGAGCAGTACTTC	TRBD1	TRBV13	many	TRBJ2-7
CASSYSYRSSGNTIYF	TGTGCCAGCAGTTACTCGTACAGATCCTCTGGAAACACCATATATTTT	NA	TRBV6-6	NA	TRBJ1-3
CATSASGEDTQYF	TGTGCCACCAGTGCGTCGGGGGAGGATACGCAGTATTTT	NA	TRBV24-1	NA	TRBJ2-3
CASSQTLGASSYNEQFF	TGTGCCAGCAGCCAAACCTTAGGGGCGAGCTCCTACAATGAGCAGTTCTTC	NA	TRBV3-1/TRBV3-2	NA	TRBJ2-1
CASSPSRGGTGAGYTF	TGTGCCAGCAGCCCCTCGCGGGGGGGGACAGGGGCTGGCTACACCTTC	TRBD1	TRBV6-6	NA	TRBJ1-2
CATSDSGTGRLNQPQHF	TGTGCCACCAGTGATTCCGGGACAGGAAGATTGAATCAGCCCCAGCATTTT	TRBD1	TRBV24-1	NA	TRBJ1-5
CASSEATLSYRDREHQPQHF	TGTGCCAGCAGTGAAGCCACCCTGTCTTACCGGGACAGGGAGCATCAGCCCCAGCATTTT	TRBD1	TRBV6-1	NA	TRBJ1-5